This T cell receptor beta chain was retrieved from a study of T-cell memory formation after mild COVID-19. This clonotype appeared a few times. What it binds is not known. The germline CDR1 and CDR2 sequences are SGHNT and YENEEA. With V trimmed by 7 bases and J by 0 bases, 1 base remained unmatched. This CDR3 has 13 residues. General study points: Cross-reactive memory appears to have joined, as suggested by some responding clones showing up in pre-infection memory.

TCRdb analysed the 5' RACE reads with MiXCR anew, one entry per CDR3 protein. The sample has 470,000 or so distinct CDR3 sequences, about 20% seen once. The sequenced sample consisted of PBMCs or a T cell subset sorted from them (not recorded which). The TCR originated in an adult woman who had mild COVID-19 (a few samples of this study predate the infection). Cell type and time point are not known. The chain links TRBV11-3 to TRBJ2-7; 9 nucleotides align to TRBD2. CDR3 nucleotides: TGTGCCAGCACAGCGGGAGGCTCCTACGAGCAGTACTTC. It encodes CASTAGGSYEQYF.